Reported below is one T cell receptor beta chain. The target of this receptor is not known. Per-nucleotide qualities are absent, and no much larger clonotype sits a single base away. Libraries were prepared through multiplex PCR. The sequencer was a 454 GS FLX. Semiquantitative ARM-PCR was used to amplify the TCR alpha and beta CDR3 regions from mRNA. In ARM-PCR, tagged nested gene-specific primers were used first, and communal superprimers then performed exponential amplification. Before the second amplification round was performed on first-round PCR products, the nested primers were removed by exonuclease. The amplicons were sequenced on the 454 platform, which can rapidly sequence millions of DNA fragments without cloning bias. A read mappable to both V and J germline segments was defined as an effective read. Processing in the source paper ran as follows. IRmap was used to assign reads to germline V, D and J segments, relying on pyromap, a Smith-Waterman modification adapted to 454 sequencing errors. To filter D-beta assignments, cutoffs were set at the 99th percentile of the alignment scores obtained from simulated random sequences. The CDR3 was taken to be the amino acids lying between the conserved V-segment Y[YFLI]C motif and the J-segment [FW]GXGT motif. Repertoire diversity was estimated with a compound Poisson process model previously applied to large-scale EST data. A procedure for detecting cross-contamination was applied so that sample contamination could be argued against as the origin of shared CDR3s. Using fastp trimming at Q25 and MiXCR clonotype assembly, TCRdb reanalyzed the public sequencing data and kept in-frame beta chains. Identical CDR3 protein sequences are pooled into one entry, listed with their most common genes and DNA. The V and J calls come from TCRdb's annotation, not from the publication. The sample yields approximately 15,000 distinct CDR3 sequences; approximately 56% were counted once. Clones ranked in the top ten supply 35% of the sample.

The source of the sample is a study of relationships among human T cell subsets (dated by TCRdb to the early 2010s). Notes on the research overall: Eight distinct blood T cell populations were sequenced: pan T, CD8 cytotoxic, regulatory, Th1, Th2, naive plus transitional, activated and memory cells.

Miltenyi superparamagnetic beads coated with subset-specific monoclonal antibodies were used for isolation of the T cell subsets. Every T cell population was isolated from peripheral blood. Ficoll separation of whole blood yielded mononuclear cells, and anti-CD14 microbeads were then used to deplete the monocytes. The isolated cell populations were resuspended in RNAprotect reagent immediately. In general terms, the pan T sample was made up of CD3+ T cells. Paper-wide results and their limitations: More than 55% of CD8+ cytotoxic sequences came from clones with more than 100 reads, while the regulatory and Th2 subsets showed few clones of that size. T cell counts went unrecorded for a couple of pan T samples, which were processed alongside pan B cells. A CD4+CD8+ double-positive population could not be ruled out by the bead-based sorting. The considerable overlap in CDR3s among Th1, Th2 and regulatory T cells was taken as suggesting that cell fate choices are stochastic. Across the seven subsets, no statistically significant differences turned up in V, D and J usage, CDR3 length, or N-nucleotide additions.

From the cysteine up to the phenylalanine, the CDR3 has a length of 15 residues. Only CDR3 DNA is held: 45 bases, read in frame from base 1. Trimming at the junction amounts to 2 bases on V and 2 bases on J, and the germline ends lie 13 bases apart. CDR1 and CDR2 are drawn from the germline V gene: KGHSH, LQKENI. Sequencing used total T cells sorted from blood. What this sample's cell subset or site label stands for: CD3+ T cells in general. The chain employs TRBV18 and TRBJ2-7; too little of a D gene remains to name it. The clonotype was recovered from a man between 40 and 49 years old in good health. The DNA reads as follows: TGTGCCAGCTCACCAACGACACACGCAACCTACGAGCAGTACTTC. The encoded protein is CASSPTTHATYEQYF.